The T cell receptor (beta chain) described here comes from a study of identifying expanded T cells in peripheral blood. As regards this clone: Antigen specificity is unknown.

The study's findings and limits: Across healthy donors, higher total template counts meant significantly greater approximately two-week count variance.

No infections or other immune events were documented during collection. TCRdb keeps only in-frame clones here, not all; method: immunoSEQ multiplex PCR. The sample lists about 91,000 clones, about 88% occurring once. The germline CDR1 and CDR2 sequences are KGHSH and LQKENI. V gave up 2 bases and J gave up 4 bases, with 6 bases separating them. The CDR3 has 13 amino acids. J is TRBJ1-5 and V is TRBV18; no clear D. The sequence was collected from a person aged 18-70 years in good health. The sequenced sample was blood. The chain's CDR3 is CASSPELNQPQHF. The CDR3 DNA reads TGTGCCAGCTCACCAGAATTGAATCAGCCCCAGCATTTT.